These 7 T cell receptor beta chains were all obtained from the same sample, sequenced in a study of cytomegalovirus exposure and HLA in healthy donors. The PCR employed 60 Vbeta primers together with 13 Jbeta primers. Using immunoSEQ multiplex PCR, the repertoire was profiled, and TCRdb retains in-frame clones only, with some absent. Of tens of thousands of clones in the sample, around 85% were seen once. Source material: PBMCs. These receptors all come from a man under 40 in good health and CMV-seronegative.

The rearrangement uses TRBV9 and TRBJ2-1, with D possibly matching TRBD2 (5 bases). This CDR3 spans 15 amino acids. Trimming left V 0 bases short and J 0 bases short, with 7 bases between. CDR1 and CDR2 (germline): SGDLS, YYNGEE. CDR3 region: CASSVATSSYNEQFF. The DNA for the CDR3 is TGTGCCAGCAGCGTAGCAACTAGCTCCTACAATGAGCAGTTCTTC.

The rearrangement joins TRBV2 to TRBJ1-2, with D tentatively TRBD1 (5 bases). Germline V CDR1 and CDR2: SNHLY, FYNNEI. Trimming took off 7 bases at V and 7 bases at J, with 22 bases between the two ends. The CDR3 spans 15 residues. The CDR3 loop is CASNRMGERVRGYTF. The CDR3 nucleotides are TGTGCCAGCAACCGAATGGGGGAGCGGGTGCGTGGCTACACCTTC. The variable domain in full, completed from reference TRBV2 and TRBJ1-2, reads EPEVTQTPSHQVTQMGQEVILRCVPISNHLYFYWYRQILGQKVEFLVSFYNNEISEKSEIFDDQFSVERPDGSNFTLKIRSTKLEDSAMYFCASNRMGERVRGYTFGSGTRLTVV.

This clone was found once. CDR3 loop: CAWGTANTEAFF. In DNA, the CDR3 is TGTGCCTGGGGGACAGCGAACACTGAAGCTTTCTTT. The chain joins TRBV30 to TRBJ1-1, with 7 bases that match TRBD1. Germline lookup yields CDR1 GTSNPN and CDR2 SVGIG (reference sequence). The junction had 1 base not matched to a gene; V was cut back by 5 bases and J by 1 base. This CDR3 is built from 12 residues.

This clone has a single count. The chain links TRBV7-9 to TRBJ1-2, with TRBD1 matching 7 bases. Germline trimming cut 5 bases from V and 6 bases from J; bases unmatched to any gene: 9. The CDR3 length is 14 residues. Germline V gene lookup returns CDR1 SEHNR and CDR2 FQNEAQ (reference sequence). The DNA of the CDR3 is TGTGCCAGCAGCCCCCGACAGGGCTTGGATGGCTACACCTTC. Amino acids: CASSPRQGLDGYTF.

V gene TRBV5-1 combines with J gene TRBJ1-1; D gene ambiguous. The V end was cut by 2 bases, the J end by 2 bases, with 10 bases between. Germline V gene data show CDR1 as SGHRS and CDR2 as YFSETQ. This CDR3 spans 14 amino acids. CDR3 sequence reads: CASSFGSHNTEAFF. Written as DNA, the CDR3 is TGCGCCAGCAGCTTTGGCAGTCATAACACTGAAGCTTTCTTT. The full variable domain, rest sourced from reference TRBV5-1 and TRBJ1-1, is KAGVTQTPRYLIKTRGQQVTLSCSPISGHRSVSWYQQTPGQGLQFLFEYFSETQRNKGNFPGRFSGRQFSNSRSEMNVSTLELGDSALYLCASSFGSHNTEAFFGQGTRLTVV.

The chain employs TRBV7-9 and TRBJ2-5; 13 bases agree with TRBD2. There are 17 residues in the CDR3. Trimming at V came to 5 bases and at J to 4 bases, leaving 10 bases not matched to a gene. Germline V gene lookup returns CDR1 SEHNR and CDR2 FQNEAQ (reference sequence). CDR3 nucleotide sequence: TGTGCCAGCAGCCTATTGCCCGGGACTAGCGGGGTAGAGACCCAGTACTTC. It encodes CASSLLPGTSGVETQYF.

With respect to this clone: This same CDR3 is encoded by further DNA sequences in the sample. The chain employs TRBV19 and TRBJ1-5, with TRBD1 matching over 9 bases. CDR3 length: 14 residues. Germline CDR1 is LNHDA and CDR2 is SQIVND (reference sequence). V lost 4 bases and J lost 4; bases outside the gene matches: 2. The CDR3 DNA reads as TGTGCCAGTAGTACGACAGGGGGGAATCAGCCCCAGCATTTT. This encodes CASSTTGGNQPQHF.